The 32 T cell receptor beta chains reported below all come from one sample, sequenced in a study of cytomegalovirus exposure and HLA in healthy donors. It was with 60 Vbeta and 13 Jbeta primers that the PCR ran. Repertoires were generated with immunoSEQ multiplex PCR, while TCRdb's copy carries only in-frame clones and drops some. The sample contains around 180,000 clones, around three quarters of which appear only once. Source material: PBMCs. These receptors originate from a man aged 35 to 55 in good health and CMV-seronegative.

The chain recombines TRBV2 with TRBJ2-1; 12 nucleotides match TRBD2. V dropped 2 bases and J dropped 1; count of bases not matched to a gene: 3. This CDR3 is 17 amino acids long. CDR1 SNHLY and CDR2 FYNNEI come from the germline V gene. The CDR3 DNA sequence: TGTGCCAGCAGTGAATGGACTAGCGGGGATTCCTACAATGAGCAGTTCTTC. Translating it yields CASSEWTSGDSYNEQFF.

The V call is TRBV5-4, the J call TRBJ1-2, with TRBD1 matching over 7 bases. The CDR3 covers 14 residues. Germline CDR1 reads SGHNT; CDR2 reads YYREEE (reference sequence). V lost 6 bases, J lost 9 bases, and 14 bases stayed unmatched. CDR3: CASNPGQIGGSYTF. The CDR3 bases are TGTGCCAGCAACCCGGGACAGATTGGGGGGAGCTACACCTTC.

The chain recombines TRBV18 with TRBJ1-2; D is unresolved. The V end lost 3 bases, the J end lost 7 bases, and 12 bases lay between the germline ends. The CDR3 extends over 13 amino acids. Germline-derived CDR1 and CDR2 are KGHSH and LQKENI. CDR3 DNA sequence: TGTGCCAGCTCACCTCTATCGAATCCTGGCTACACCTTC. It encodes CASSPLSNPGYTF.

This clone has a single count. V gene TRBV10-3 combines with J gene TRBJ1-2, with TRBD1 identical over 10 bases. J lost 8 bases, V lost 5 bases, and 8 bases had no gene match. The germline V gene encodes CDR1 ENHRY and CDR2 SYGVKD. This CDR3 region has 14 residues. CDR3 bases: TGTGCCATCAGTCTAACCGGGACAGGGGAAGGCTACACCTTC. Residues: CAISLTGTGEGYTF.

In DNA, the CDR3 is TGTGCCAGTAGTATACTCGGCCAGGGAAGTGAAAAACTGTTTTTT. Its translation: CASSILGQGSEKLFF. The V call is TRBV19, the J call TRBJ1-4; weak D call: TRBD1 (5 bases). Germline CDR1 is LNHDA and CDR2 is SQIVND (reference sequence). The V and J ends lost 2 bases and 7 bases respectively, with 14 bases between them. The CDR3 covers 15 residues. The full variable domain, rest sourced from reference TRBV19 and TRBJ1-4, is DGGITQSPKYLFRKEGQNVTLSCEQNLNHDAMYWYRQDPGQGLRLIYYSQIVNDFQKGDIAEGYSVSREKKESFPLTVTSAQKNPTAFYLCASSILGQGSEKLFFGSGTQLSVL.

The chain recombines TRBV2 with TRBJ1-6; D is undetermined. Germline V gene sequence: CDR1 SNHLY, CDR2 FYNNEI. This CDR3 has 14 residues. The V end lost 4 bases, the J end lost 5 bases, and 9 bases lay between the germline ends. CDR3 nucleotide sequence: TGTGCCAGCAGTGGGAGCCGTAATAATTCACCCCTCCACTTT. Translating it yields CASSGSRNNSPLHF.

The chain recombines TRBV9 with TRBJ2-7, with 11 bases identical to TRBD1. The ends lost 0 bases at V and 0 bases at J; junction bases unmatched: 2. The CDR3 extends over 16 amino acids. In germline, CDR1 is SGDLS, CDR2 YYNGEE. CDR3 in DNA: TGTGCCAGCAGCGTAGGGACAGGGGGCCCCTCCTACGAGCAGTACTTC. It encodes CASSVGTGGPSYEQYF.

V and J are TRBV7-9 and TRBJ2-7; 7 bases match TRBD1. The CDR3 extends over 14 amino acids. Germline CDR1 SEHNR, CDR2 FQNEAQ (reference sequence). The V and J ends lost 2 bases and 4 bases, in that order; junction bases with no gene match: 5. CDR3 sequence reads: CASSLSGTEYEQYF. The CDR3 DNA sequence: TGTGCCAGCAGCTTATCCGGGACAGAATACGAGCAGTACTTC.

In this sample, this clone turned up once. V is TRBV15 and J is TRBJ1-1; D is ambiguous. V lost 3 bases, J lost 2 bases, and 10 bases lay in between. The CDR3 sequence is 14 residues long. CDR1 is LNHNV, CDR2 YYDKDF, per germline (reference sequence). The CDR3 reads CATSRGLLNTEAFF. The CDR3 nucleotides read TGTGCCACCAGCAGGGGCCTACTTAACACTGAAGCTTTCTTT.

This clone was detected only once. The J gene is TRBJ2-7, the V gene TRBV18; D perhaps matches TRBD1 (6 bases). V was clipped by 3 bases and J by 5 bases, with 11 bases between them. This CDR3 is 13 amino acids long. Germline V gene data show CDR1 as KGHSH and CDR2 as LQKENI. CDR3 coding DNA: TGTGCCAGCTCACCCTACAGGGCCCACGAGCAGTACTTC. Translated, it gives CASSPYRAHEQYF.

At least ten counts were recorded for this clone. As DNA, the CDR3 is TGTGCCAGCAGCTCCCCAGGCAGTACGAACTCCTACGAGCAGTACTTC. It specifies CASSSPGSTNSYEQYF. The chain employs TRBV2 and TRBJ2-7; no clear D. Germline V gives CDR1 SNHLY, CDR2 FYNNEI. Trimming stripped 6 bases from V and 0 bases from J, with 18 bases between. The CDR3 loop spans 16 amino acids.

Here the CDR3 DNA reads TGCGCCAGCAGCAAGGAAGGGGGCCTTGTCCCAGATACGCAGTATTTT. Protein: CASSKEGGLVPDTQYF. V gene TRBV5-1 combines with J gene TRBJ2-3, with 7 nucleotides matching TRBD1. V shed 4 bases, J shed 4 bases, and the junction held 12 bases outside the gene matches. CDR3 size: 16 residues. Germline-derived CDR1 and CDR2 are SGHRS and YFSETQ.

This clone came up once. This chain links TRBV5-3 with TRBJ1-2, with D perhaps TRBD1 (6 bases). TRBV5-3 is assigned to the ORF class and has an uncertain function. There are 14 residues in the CDR3. Trimming shortened V by 2 bases and J by 4 bases, and 12 bases separated the two germline ends. DNA for the CDR3: TGTGCCAGAAGCTTCAGGGGCGCGGGCTATGGCTACACCTTC. Its translation is CARSFRGAGYGYTF.

The V gene is TRBV7-8, the J gene TRBJ2-7, with D possibly being TRBD1 (6 bases). Germline CDR1 and CDR2: SGHVS and FQNEAQ. V was clipped by 1 base and J by 0 bases, with 16 bases between them. The CDR3 length is 17 residues. The CDR3 nucleotides are TGTGCCAGCAGCTTAGTGCCCGGACAGTCGACCTCCTACGAGCAGTACTTC. Encoded protein: CASSLVPGQSTSYEQYF. The whole variable domain, remainder taken from reference TRBV7-8 and TRBJ2-7, is GAGVSQSPRYKVAKRGQDVALRCDPISGHVSLFWYQQALGQGPEFLTYFQNEAQLDKSGLPSDRFFAERPEGSVSTLKIQRTQQEDSAVYLCASSLVPGQSTSYEQYFGPGTRLTVT.

The CDR3 DNA sequence: TGTGCCAGCAGCTTGGGCCTGGGGACAGGGGACTCCTATGGCTACACCTTC. It encodes CASSLGLGTGDSYGYTF. The chain couples TRBV5-6 to TRBJ1-2, with TRBD1 matching 10 bases. CDR1 and CDR2 from the germline V gene are SGHDT and YYEEEE. The CDR3 length is 17 residues. With 0 bases clipped from V and 4 bases from J, the junction kept 9 bases outside the gene matches. Together with reference TRBV5-6 and TRBJ1-2, the CDR3 gives the full variable domain: DAGVTQSPTHLIKTRGQQVTLRCSPKSGHDTVSWYQQALGQGPQFIFQYYEEEERQRGNFPDRFSGHQFPNYSSELNVNALLLGDSALYLCASSLGLGTGDSYGYTFGSGTRLTVV.

The V and J genes are TRBV5-1 and TRBJ1-6; D is undetermined. This CDR3 is built from 13 residues. The germline CDR1 and CDR2 sequences are SGHRS and YFSETQ. The V and J ends lost 2 bases and 8 bases respectively, with 8 bases between them. CDR3 amino acids: CASSFQEDSPLHF. The CDR3 DNA sequence: TGCGCCAGCAGCTTCCAGGAGGATTCACCCCTCCACTTT.

V is TRBV19 and J is TRBJ1-1; 11 bases agree with TRBD1. V shed 6 bases, J shed 6 bases, and the junction held 6 bases outside the gene matches. This CDR3 has 14 amino acids. Germline V gene data show CDR1 as LNHDA and CDR2 as SQIVND (reference sequence). CDR3 sequence (DNA): TGTGCCAGTAGGCCCGGGACAGGGGGATCTGAAGCTTTCTTT. Amino acids: CASRPGTGGSEAFF.

The chain links TRBV7-3 to TRBJ2-1; 14 nucleotides match TRBD2. Losses at the gene ends were 5 bases for V and 8 bases for J; bases not matched to a gene: 8. Germline CDR1 reads SGHTA; CDR2 reads FQGTGA. The CDR3 extends over 16 amino acids. The CDR3 loop reads CASSPIGTSGSHEQFF. In DNA, the CDR3 is TGTGCCAGCAGCCCGATTGGGACTAGCGGGAGCCATGAGCAGTTCTTC.

CDR3: CASSLRGGAAYEQYF. The CDR3 bases are TGTGCCAGCAGCTTAAGGGGGGGGGCCGCCTACGAGCAGTACTTC. This chain joins TRBV7-2 and TRBJ2-7, with D maybe TRBD2 (7 bases). V lost 2 bases to trimming and J lost 2 bases, with 13 bases between them. From germline, CDR1 is SGHTA and CDR2 FQGNSA. This CDR3 has 15 amino acids. The full variable domain, completed using reference TRBV7-2 and TRBJ2-7, is GAGVSQSPSNKVTEKGKDVELRCDPISGHTALYWYRQSLGQGLEFLIYFQGNSAPDKSGLPSDRFSAERTGGSVSTLTIQRTQQEDSAVYLCASSLRGGAAYEQYFGPGTRLTVT.

The chain is built from TRBV20-1 and TRBJ2-5, with a tentative D call TRBD1 (6 bases). The CDR3 contains 11 residues. V was pared by 6 bases and J by 6 bases, with 11 bases between. CDR1 is DFQATT and CDR2 is SNEGSKA in the germline V gene (reference sequence). The CDR3 protein is CSAPGDKTQYF. In DNA, the CDR3 is TGCAGTGCCCCAGGGGATAAGACCCAGTACTTC.

V is TRBV5-4 and J is TRBJ2-2; 7 nucleotides agree with TRBD1. Germline CDR1 and CDR2: SGHNT and YYREEE (reference sequence). The CDR3 contains 15 residues. V shed 4 bases, J shed 5 bases, and the junction held 8 bases outside the gene matches. CDR3 sequence: CASSTRQGQTGELFF. For the CDR3, the DNA is TGTGCCAGCAGCACACGACAGGGTCAGACCGGGGAGCTGTTTTTT.

The genes are TRBV27 and TRBJ2-1; TRBD2 might be the D (5 bases). Germline V gene lookup returns CDR1 MNHEY and CDR2 SMNVEV (reference sequence). The germline V and J ends were trimmed by 5 bases and 7 bases, with 18 bases remaining between them. The CDR3 sequence is 15 residues long. The CDR3 DNA reads TGTGCCAGCAGTCCCTTAGCGACACAGTGGAATGAGCAGTTCTTC. Translating gives CASSPLATQWNEQFF.

The V and J genes are TRBV19 and TRBJ2-5; 8 bases agree with TRBD1. This CDR3 has 16 residues. J was trimmed by 2 bases and V by 5 bases; bases with no gene match: 10. CDR1 and CDR2 from the germline V gene are LNHDA and SQIVND (reference sequence). The CDR3 loop is CASSRRATGGQETQYF. CDR3 nucleotides: TGTGCCAGTAGTCGGAGGGCAACAGGGGGGCAAGAGACCCAGTACTTC.

As for this clone: A read error may produce the germline difference seen at one junction end. The chain recombines TRBV14 with TRBJ2-7; D remains unclear. This CDR3 is 13 amino acids long. Germline values: CDR1 SGHDN, CDR2 FVKESK. The CDR3: CASSQARWYGQYF. As DNA, the CDR3 is TGTGCCAGCAGCCAGGCTAGGTGGTACGGGCAGTACTTC.

The rearrangement links TRBV11-3 to TRBJ2-7; the D gene is possibly TRBD1 (5 bases). The CDR3 extends over 15 amino acids. Trimming removed 0 bases from V and 2 bases from J, with 11 bases in between. Germline values: CDR1 SGHNT, CDR2 YENEEA. The CDR3: CASSLEQGPTYEQYF. CDR3 bases: TGTGCCAGCAGCTTAGAGCAGGGCCCTACCTACGAGCAGTACTTC.

The J gene is TRBJ2-5, the V gene TRBV7-9; a weak D match, TRBD2 (5 bases). V was cut by 5 bases and J by 2 bases, with 15 bases left in between. Germline V gene sequence: CDR1 SEHNR, CDR2 FQNEAQ (reference sequence). The CDR3 is 15 amino acids. CDR3 protein: CASSPAEGRQETQYF. The CDR3 DNA sequence: TGTGCCAGCAGCCCGGCCGAGGGTAGGCAAGAGACCCAGTACTTC.

The V and J genes are TRBV5-1 and TRBJ1-2; weak D call: TRBD1 (5 bases). Germline V gene lookup returns CDR1 SGHRS and CDR2 YFSETQ. The CDR3 is made up of 14 amino acids. V shed 2 bases and J shed 1 base, with 9 bases lying between them. The CDR3 loop reads CASSFQGINYGYTF. The DNA of the CDR3 is TGCGCCAGCAGCTTTCAGGGAATTAACTATGGCTACACCTTC.

The chain has TRBV5-4 and TRBJ2-2; 14 positions match TRBD2. After removal of 4 bases from V and 9 bases from J, the junction contained 8 bases not matched to a gene. The CDR3 contains 16 residues. CDR1 and CDR2 from the germline V gene are SGHNT and YYREEE (reference sequence). This chain's CDR3 is CASSRGTSGGPRELFF. The CDR3 nucleotides are TGTGCCAGCAGCAGGGGGACTAGCGGGGGCCCACGGGAGCTGTTTTTT.

V usage is TRBV5-1 and J usage is TRBJ2-2; 9 positions match TRBD1. Germline CDR1 is SGHRS and CDR2 is YFSETQ. This CDR3 spans 16 amino acids. The junction had 1 base not matched to a gene; V was cut back by 0 bases and J by 1 base. The CDR3 loop is CASSLAGQGNTGELFF. CDR3 nucleotides: TGCGCCAGCAGCTTGGCGGGACAGGGGAACACCGGGGAGCTGTTTTTT.

This rearrangement joins TRBV7-8 to TRBJ2-1; 10 nucleotides line up with TRBD2. Per germline, CDR1 SGHVS and CDR2 FQNEAQ. V was pared by 0 bases and J by 4 bases, with 3 bases of the junction left unmatched. This CDR3 contains 16 residues. CDR3 region: CASSLALAGDYNEQFF. CDR3 bases: TGTGCCAGCAGCTTAGCGCTAGCGGGGGATTACAATGAGCAGTTCTTC.

The chain joins TRBV5-5 to TRBJ1-5; a possible D gene is TRBD1 (6 bases). Deletions cut 3 bases from V and 1 base from J, with 20 bases between. This CDR3 has 18 amino acids. Per germline, CDR1 SGHKS and CDR2 YYEKEE (reference sequence). The CDR3: CASSSHFRGIRSNQPQHF. In DNA form, the CDR3 reads TGTGCCAGCAGCTCCCATTTCAGGGGAATAAGGAGCAATCAGCCCCAGCATTTT.

The chain is built from TRBV18 and TRBJ2-2; a possible D gene is TRBD1 (6 bases). There are 13 residues in the CDR3. The V gene lost 6 bases and the J gene lost 6 bases, with 11 bases spanning the gap. Germline V gene data show CDR1 as KGHSH and CDR2 as LQKENI. Written as DNA, the CDR3 is TGTGCCAGCTCGCAGGGGTCGGCCGGGGAGCTGTTTTTT. Its protein product is CASSQGSAGELFF.